The clone carrying this T cell receptor beta chain appeared many times. Its antigen is undetermined. The sample is drawn from a study of identical twins. Regarding the study as a whole: Out-of-frame beta chain sequences displayed weaker excess sharing between twins.

With template switching, a universal primer site was added, and the cDNA carried unique molecular identifiers. One entry per CDR3 protein results from TCRdb running MiXCR on the 5' RACE reads. Here the sample spans about 520,000 distinct CDR3 sequences, approximately 22% being singletons. Separately, the same data were catalogued under a study of T cells expressing NK-cell markers. Turning to that study: The study found dominant NKG2C+ clonotypes at about 1.0-7.0% of CD8+ T cells in roughly six donors.

Sequenced input: CD4+ T cells sorted from blood. The TCR comes from a woman younger than 35 in good health.

The CDR3 loop reads CSVGGPSSSYNEQFF. The DNA of the CDR3 is TGCAGCGTTGGAGGGCCTTCAAGCTCCTACAATGAGCAGTTCTTC. The V gene is TRBV29-1, the J gene TRBJ2-1, with D possibly being TRBD2 (5 bases). Germline CDR1 reads SQVTM; CDR2 reads ANQGSEA. This CDR3 has 15 residues. The V and J ends lost 4 bases and 0 bases respectively, with 13 bases between them.